This record covers a single TCR beta chain. A modified ARM-PCR protocol with three rounds of nested PCR amplified TCRbeta. Each CDR3 protein gets one entry after TCRdb re-called the multiplex PCR reads with MiXCR. The profile shows about 70,000 distinct CDR3 sequences, around three quarters of them singletons. The CDR3 has 13 amino acids. V was trimmed by 7 bases and J by 9 bases, leaving 19 bases between them. Germline V lookup: CDR1 SQVTM, CDR2 ANQGSEA. No cell sorting was done before RNA was extracted from the tissue. The data stem from a study of tumor and adjacent non-tumor tissue in lung cancer. Study context: Histology: 12 adenocarcinoma, a couple of squamous cell carcinoma, 1 small cell lung cancer. The patients, roughly 10 men and roughly 5 women, were roughly 30 to 80 with stage I to III disease.

The chain uses TRBV29-1 and TRBJ1-5; perhaps TRBD1 as D (6 bases). The sequence was collected from a man between 60 and 75 years old with non-small cell lung cancer. The sequenced sample consisted of lung tumor tissue. CDR3 protein: CSARGDKYGPQHF. CDR3 nucleotides: TGCAGCGCTAGAGGGGACAAATATGGGCCCCAGCATTTT. Together with reference TRBV29-1 and TRBJ1-5, the CDR3 gives the full variable domain: SAVISQKPSRDICQRGTSLTIQCQVDSQVTMMFWYRQQPGQSLTLIATANQGSEATYESGFVIDKFPISRPNLTFSTLTVSNMSPEDSSIYLCSARGDKYGPQHFGDGTRLSIL.